Shown below are 32 T cell receptor beta chains from a single sample sequenced in a study of cytomegalovirus exposure and HLA in healthy donors. A multiplex PCR was run with 60 Vbeta primers and 13 Jbeta primers. The data were produced by immunoSEQ multiplex PCR, yet TCRdb's version contains in-frame clones alone and is incomplete. The sample includes 150,000 to 200,000 clones, about 85% of them seen just once. The sample was PBMCs. These receptors came from a boy between 2 and 15 years old in good health and CMV-seronegative.

The V gene is TRBV5-1, the J gene TRBJ1-2, with 9 bases fitting TRBD1. Germline V gene sequence: CDR1 SGHRS, CDR2 YFSETQ. Losses at the gene ends were 4 bases for V and 8 bases for J; bases not matched to a gene: 6. The CDR3 loop spans 13 amino acids. The CDR3 DNA is TGCGCCAGCAGCCCCGGACAGGGGTCCGGCTACACCTTC. It is translated as CASSPGQGSGYTF.

V usage is TRBV28 and J usage is TRBJ1-2, with D tentatively TRBD1 (6 bases). The V gene lost 4 bases and the J gene lost 3 bases, with 18 bases spanning the gap. The CDR3 contains 16 residues. CDR1 is MDHEN, CDR2 SYDVKM, per germline. The chain's CDR3 is CASSSTFLGGHYGYTF. In DNA, the CDR3 is TGTGCCAGCAGTTCAACCTTCCTCGGGGGGCACTATGGCTACACCTTC.

The V call is TRBV4-2, the J call TRBJ2-1; D gene ambiguous. The germline gives CDR1 LGHNA, CDR2 YNFKEQ. The CDR3 consists of 16 residues. V lost 3 bases and J 5 bases, leaving 17 bases between the germline ends. In DNA form, the CDR3 reads TGTGCCAGCAGCCAGGTATCAAGCCTCCCTCACAATGAGCAGTTCTTC. Translating it yields CASSQVSSLPHNEQFF.

The chain is built from TRBV5-8 and TRBJ1-4, with D possibly matching TRBD1 (6 bases). The germline V and J ends were trimmed by 8 bases and 6 bases, with 14 bases remaining between them. This CDR3 is built from 13 residues. Germline V gives CDR1 SGHTS, CDR2 YDEGEE. The CDR3 sequence is CASFRTEYEKLFF. CDR3 nucleotides: TGTGCCAGTTTCCGGACAGAATATGAAAAACTGTTTTTT.

The chain employs TRBV13 and TRBJ2-2, with D possibly TRBD1 on 6 matching bases. The CDR3 length is 14 residues. Trimming pared 3 bases from V and 6 bases from J, leaving 11 bases between. Germline V gene data show CDR1 as PRHDT and CDR2 as FYEKMQ (reference sequence). The CDR3 region is CASSFQQGAGELFF. The CDR3 nucleotides are TGTGCCAGCAGCTTTCAACAGGGCGCCGGGGAGCTGTTTTTT.

The J gene is TRBJ2-7, the V gene TRBV6-1; D perhaps matches TRBD1 (6 bases). The V end lost 11 bases, the J end lost 6 bases, and 20 bases lay between the germline ends. Germline-derived CDR1 and CDR2 are MNHNS and SASEGT. The CDR3 extends over 13 amino acids. CDR3 region: CAGGLYVGPEQYF. In DNA, the CDR3 is TGTGCCGGGGGCCTGTACGTTGGTCCCGAGCAGTACTTC.

As regards this clone: The same CDR3 arises from other DNA sequences in this sample as well. This chain uses TRBV5-6 with TRBJ2-7; no reliable D call. CDR1 is SGHDT and CDR2 is YYEEEE in the germline V gene. Trimming took 1 base from V and 2 from J, leaving 10 bases between them. The CDR3 is 14 amino acids. CDR3 nucleotides: TGTGCCAGCAGCTTGAACCCGGTGACCTACGAGCAGTACTTC. It specifies CASSLNPVTYEQYF.

This clone was seen more than once but under ten times. V and J are TRBV7-9 and TRBJ1-5; D perhaps matches TRBD1 (6 bases). V lost 11 bases and J 2 bases, leaving 7 bases between the germline ends. CDR1 SEHNR and CDR2 FQNEAQ come from the germline V gene (reference sequence). The CDR3 loop spans 11 amino acids. The chain's CDR3 is CASGGNQPQHF. CDR3 bases: TGTGCCTCAGGGGGCAATCAGCCCCAGCATTTT.

The chain carries TRBV27 and TRBJ1-5; 7 bases align to TRBD1. Germline loops: CDR1 MNHEY, CDR2 SMNVEV (reference sequence). V gave up 5 bases and J gave up 0 bases; unmatched junction bases: 10. The CDR3 length is 17 residues. CDR3 amino acids: CASSPYRDRYSNQPQHF. CDR3 in DNA: TGTGCCAGCAGTCCCTACCGGGACAGATATAGCAATCAGCCCCAGCATTTT.

The chain employs TRBV6-5 and TRBJ2-7, with a weak D call TRBD2 (6 bases). Trimming took off 6 bases at V and 3 bases at J, with 15 bases between the two ends. The germline CDR1 and CDR2 sequences are MNHEY and SVGAGI. The CDR3 is 14 amino acids. The chain's CDR3 is CASSSTGADYEQYF. CDR3 bases: TGTGCCAGCAGCTCCACGGGAGCGGACTACGAGCAGTACTTC.

The table lists this clone with a count of one. V and J are TRBV6-5 and TRBJ1-2; tentative D call: TRBD1 (5 bases). Germline V lookup: CDR1 MNHEY, CDR2 SVGAGI. The CDR3 is 14 amino acids. The V end lost 0 bases, the J end lost 4 bases, and 9 bases lay between the germline ends. In DNA form, the CDR3 reads TGTGCCAGCAGTTACTCGCCAGGGCCCTATGGCTACACCTTC. Protein: CASSYSPGPYGYTF.

To note about this clone: A read error may produce the germline difference seen at one junction end. The chain joins TRBV28 to TRBJ2-7, with TRBD2 identical over 7 bases. The CDR3 covers 12 residues. Germline V CDR1 and CDR2: MDHEN, SYDVKM. In DNA, the CDR3 is TGTGCCAGCAGTTCGGGACTATACGAGCAGCACTTC. Encoded protein: CASSSGLYEQHF.

This chain links TRBV28 with TRBJ2-7; possibly TRBD2 for D (6 bases). Trimming removed 3 bases at V and 5 bases at J, with 17 bases between. Per germline, CDR1 MDHEN and CDR2 SYDVKM. This CDR3 spans 15 amino acids. CDR3 in amino acids: CASSFVTRDQNEQYF. The CDR3, as DNA: TGTGCCAGCAGTTTTGTGACTAGAGATCAGAACGAGCAGTACTTC. The full variable domain, its missing parts supplied by reference TRBV28 and TRBJ2-7, is DVKVTQSSRYLVKRTGEKVFLECVQDMDHENMFWYRQDPGLGLRLIYFSYDVKMKEKGDIPEGYSVSREKKERFSLILESASTNQTSMYLCASSFVTRDQNEQYFGPGTRLTVT.

Note on this clone: The junction shows a germline mismatch at one end, possibly a read error. The V call is TRBV11-2, the J call TRBJ2-7, with D perhaps TRBD2 (6 bases). Looked up from germline, CDR1 is SGHAT and CDR2 is FQNNGV. The CDR3 length is 14 residues. The CDR3 sequence is CASSGGSRSSEQYF. DNA of the CDR3: TGTGCCAGCAGTGGGGGGAGCCGATCCTCCGAGCAGTACTTC.

The chain links TRBV7-9 to TRBJ1-4; D unresolved. CDR1 and CDR2 (germline): SEHNR, FQNEAQ (reference sequence). There are 13 residues in the CDR3. Trimming shortened V by 7 bases and J by 8 bases, and 14 bases separated the two germline ends. The DNA of the CDR3 is TGTGCCAGCACCCGCGGTCGAAGGGAAAAACTGTTTTTT. It is translated as CASTRGRREKLFF.

In this sample, this clone turned up once. The rearrangement links TRBV14 to TRBJ2-1; TRBD2 agrees at 8 bases. CDR1 is SGHDN, CDR2 FVKESK, per germline. The CDR3 is made up of 13 amino acids. J was trimmed by 7 bases and V by 4 bases; bases with no gene match: 3. CDR3 bases: TGTGCCAGCAGCCTGGGACTAGAGAATGAGCAGTTCTTC. It translates to CASSLGLENEQFF.

The rearrangement uses TRBV28 and TRBJ2-3, with 9 bases matching TRBD1. The junction had 4 bases not matched to a gene; V was cut back by 4 bases and J by 2 bases. The CDR3 sequence is 15 residues long. Germline lookup yields CDR1 MDHEN and CDR2 SYDVKM. CDR3 residues: CASSSRDRATDTQYF. DNA for the CDR3: TGTGCCAGCAGTTCCCGGGACAGGGCCACAGATACGCAGTATTTT.

The rearrangement uses TRBV6-5 and TRBJ2-1; 9 bases fit TRBD1. The CDR3 extends over 16 amino acids. V dropped 2 bases and J dropped 5; count of bases not matched to a gene: 7. CDR1 is MNHEY, CDR2 SVGAGI, per germline. Written as DNA, the CDR3 is TGTGCCAGCAGTTACAATTCAGGACAGGGGCACAATGAGCAGTTCTTC. Protein product: CASSYNSGQGHNEQFF.

This chain connects TRBV15 to TRBJ1-4, with 7 bases that match TRBD1. Per the germline V gene, CDR1 is LNHNV and CDR2 is YYDKDF (reference sequence). The J segment lost 6 bases and the V segment lost 1 base, leaving 8 bases of the junction unmatched. This CDR3 has 16 amino acids. Written as DNA, the CDR3 is TGTGCCACCAGCAGAGGCCGGGACAGCTGGGATGAAAAACTGTTTTTT. This sequence encodes CATSRGRDSWDEKLFF.

The V call is TRBV30, the J call TRBJ1-1, with D hard to call. Trimming left V 0 bases short and J 0 bases short, with 8 bases between. There are 14 residues in the CDR3. CDR1 is GTSNPN and CDR2 is SVGIG in the germline V gene (reference sequence). The CDR3 loop reads CAWSVQFLNTEAFF. CDR3 nucleotides: TGTGCCTGGAGTGTCCAATTTTTGAACACTGAAGCTTTCTTT.

The gene calls are TRBV5-1 and TRBJ2-6, with 8 bases fitting TRBD1. V lost 4 bases and J lost 4; bases outside the gene matches: 13. The CDR3 sequence is 18 residues long. Germline V CDR1 and CDR2: SGHRS, YFSETQ. The CDR3 DNA sequence: TGCGCCAGCAGCGAGCAGCCTAGGACAGGGCCGGGGGCCAACGTCCTGACTTTC. Translated, it gives CASSEQPRTGPGANVLTF.

The gene calls are TRBV27 and TRBJ1-5, with a tentative D call TRBD1 (6 bases). Trimming removed 10 bases at V and 3 bases at J, with 22 bases between. The germline V gene has CDR1 MNHEY and CDR2 SMNVEV (reference sequence). This CDR3 has 16 residues. CDR3 region: CATKRTTGTNNQPQHF. The CDR3, as DNA: TGTGCCACCAAGAGAACTACAGGGACCAACAATCAGCCCCAGCATTTT.

V gene TRBV5-8 combines with J gene TRBJ2-1, with TRBD1 matching 10 bases. The CDR3 has 19 amino acids. V shed 3 bases, J shed 4 bases, and the junction held 16 bases outside the gene matches. Germline lookup yields CDR1 SGHTS and CDR2 YDEGEE. CDR3 sequence reads: CASSSAGTGVGLGYNEQFF. CDR3 bases: TGTGCCAGCAGCTCTGCCGGGACAGGGGTCGGGCTGGGTTACAATGAGCAGTTCTTC.

The gene calls are TRBV5-1 and TRBJ2-2, with 8 positions matching TRBD2. Germline V gene sequence: CDR1 SGHRS, CDR2 YFSETQ. V trimming: 4 bases; J trimming: 2 bases; junction bases outside the gene matches: 13. The length of the CDR3 is 18 residues. The CDR3 bases are TGCGCCAGCAGCCGAGAAGGTATTAGCGGGACAAACACCGGGGAGCTGTTTTTT. It is translated as CASSREGISGTNTGELFF.

The chain couples TRBV5-1 to TRBJ2-7; D perhaps matches TRBD2 (7 bases). V gave up 7 bases and J gave up 3 bases, with 17 bases separating them. Germline CDR1 and CDR2: SGHRS and YFSETQ. The CDR3 has 14 residues. DNA of the CDR3: TGCGCCAGCCGCGGACTAGGGGGTGACTACGAGCAGTACTTC. Amino acid sequence: CASRGLGGDYEQYF.

The V and J genes are TRBV9 and TRBJ1-3; D not resolved. Looked up from germline, CDR1 is SGDLS and CDR2 is YYNGEE. Trimming pared 0 bases from V and 0 bases from J, leaving 7 bases between. The CDR3 is 15 amino acids. The CDR3 DNA reads TGTGCCAGCAGCGTAGAGGAGGGCTCTGGAAACACCATATATTTT. Translated: CASSVEEGSGNTIYF.

The J gene is TRBJ2-3, the V gene TRBV5-6, with D possibly being TRBD1 (6 bases). V gave up 4 bases and J gave up 2 bases, with 11 bases separating them. Germline V gene lookup returns CDR1 SGHDT and CDR2 YYEEEE. The length of the CDR3 is 14 residues. CDR3 sequence: CASSTGTATDTQYF. The CDR3, as DNA: TGTGCCAGCAGCACAGGGACGGCCACAGATACGCAGTATTTT.

As regards this clone: Other DNA sequences from this sample encode an identical CDR3 as well. V usage is TRBV5-1 and J usage is TRBJ2-7, with 10 positions matching TRBD1. Germline assignment: CDR1 SGHRS and CDR2 YFSETQ. Trimming cost V 5 bases and J 2 bases; bases outside gene matches: 4. This CDR3 has 14 residues. The CDR3 loop reads CASSPGTGAYEQYF. For the CDR3, the DNA is TGCGCCAGCAGTCCCGGGACAGGGGCCTACGAGCAGTACTTC.

This chain uses TRBV28 with TRBJ2-5; a possible D gene is TRBD2 (5 bases). CDR1 and CDR2 (germline): MDHEN, SYDVKM. The CDR3 extends over 14 amino acids. V gave up 5 bases and J gave up 11 bases, with 21 bases separating them. CDR3 protein: CASSTTMDDGEQYF. The CDR3 bases are TGTGCCAGCAGTACGACAATGGACGACGGGGAGCAGTACTTC.

The chain employs TRBV9 and TRBJ2-7; 8 nucleotides align to TRBD2. From germline, CDR1 is SGDLS and CDR2 YYNGEE. The CDR3 extends over 15 amino acids. The J segment lost 1 base and the V segment lost 4 bases, leaving 7 bases of the junction unmatched. The CDR3 is CASSSNPGGSYEQYF. The DNA of the CDR3 is TGTGCCAGCAGCTCTAACCCGGGGGGGTCCTACGAGCAGTACTTC.

The chain combines TRBV4-1 with TRBJ1-4; D is unresolved. Germline V gene data show CDR1 as MGHRA and CDR2 as YSYEKL. This CDR3 is built from 13 residues. Trimming took 1 base from V and 8 from J, leaving 8 bases between them. CDR3 coding DNA: TGCGCCAGCAGCCAAGTCCTATCGGAAAAACTGTTTTTT. Translating gives CASSQVLSEKLFF.

This clone was counted once. This chain joins TRBV19 and TRBJ2-3; weak D call: TRBD2 (6 bases). The CDR3 runs to 14 residues. V was cut by 7 bases and J by 4 bases, with 15 bases left in between. Germline CDR1 reads LNHDA; CDR2 reads SQIVND (reference sequence). The CDR3 spells CASNAGRSADTQYF. Here the CDR3 DNA reads TGTGCCAGTAACGCGGGACGATCTGCAGATACGCAGTATTTT.